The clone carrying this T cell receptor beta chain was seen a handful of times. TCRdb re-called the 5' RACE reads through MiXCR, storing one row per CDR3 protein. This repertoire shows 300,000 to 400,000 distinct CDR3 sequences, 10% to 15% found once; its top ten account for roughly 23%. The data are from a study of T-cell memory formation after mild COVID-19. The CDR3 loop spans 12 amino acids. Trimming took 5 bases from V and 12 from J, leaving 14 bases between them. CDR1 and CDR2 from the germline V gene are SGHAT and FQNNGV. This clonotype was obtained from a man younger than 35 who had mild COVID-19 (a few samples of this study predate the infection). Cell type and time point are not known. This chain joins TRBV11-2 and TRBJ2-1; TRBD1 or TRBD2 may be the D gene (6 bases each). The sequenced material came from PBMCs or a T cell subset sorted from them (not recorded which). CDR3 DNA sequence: TGTGCCAGCAGCCTCAACCGGGGGCGGCAGTTCTTC. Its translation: CASSLNRGRQFF.